The 6 T cell receptor beta chains presented below share a single source sample, sequenced in a study of blood T cell repertoires in COVID-19 (dated by TCRdb to about 2020). Preparation of the library involved the immunoSEQ multiplex PCR assay. Sourced from immuneACCESS, this table was stored by TCRdb with only in-frame sequences that have V and J called. A share of the clones is absent; for the studies checked, an unresolved V gene accounts for under half, and the remainder has no known explanation. Across this sample there are about 87,000 clones, with approximately 85% seen only once. The ten largest account for approximately 2.8% of the sample. Specimen: peripheral blood. These receptors came from a woman of 80 years or more with COVID-19, enrolled during active disease.

The chain recombines TRBV6-5 with TRBJ2-7, with 10 bases that match TRBD2. Germline CDR1 is MNHEY and CDR2 is SVGAGI. Germline trimming cut 4 bases from V and 5 bases from J; bases unmatched to any gene: 8. This CDR3 comprises 15 residues. In DNA form, the CDR3 reads TGTGCCAGCAGTTGGCGCTCTAGCGGGGGAAACGAGCAGTACTTC. Translation gives CASSWRSSGGNEQYF.

In its sample, this clone was seen a few times. This chain links TRBV7-3 with TRBJ1-5, with 7 bases fitting TRBD1. CDR3 length: 14 residues. Germline V gives CDR1 SGHTA, CDR2 FQGTGA. V lost 3 bases and J lost 5; bases outside the gene matches: 4. The CDR3 DNA follows: TGTGCCAGCAGCTTCCGACAGGGCGATCAGCCCCAGCATTTT. Encoded protein: CASSFRQGDQPQHF.

This chain uses TRBV5-5 with TRBJ2-1, with 12 bases identical to TRBD2. Germline-derived CDR1 and CDR2 are SGHKS and YYEKEE (reference sequence). The CDR3 spans 14 residues. After removal of 0 bases from V and 10 bases from J, the junction contained 2 bases not matched to a gene. CDR3 nucleotide sequence: TGTGCCAGCAGCTTGGCGGGGACTAGCGGGGAGCAGTTCTTC. Amino acid sequence: CASSLAGTSGEQFF.

V usage is TRBV7-9 and J usage is TRBJ2-7; 10 nucleotides align to TRBD2. Germline values: CDR1 SEHNR, CDR2 FQNEAQ (reference sequence). V was pared by 7 bases and J by 5 bases, with 14 bases of the junction left unmatched. This CDR3 has 16 residues. The CDR3 DNA reads TGTGCCAGCAAATCTACTTTGCGGCTAGCGGGGGACGAGCAGTACTTC. Residues: CASKSTLRLAGDEQYF.

The chain joins TRBV5-1 to TRBJ2-1, with 13 nucleotides matching TRBD2. Germline-derived CDR1 and CDR2 are SGHRS and YFSETQ. The CDR3 totals 16 residues. J lost 8 bases, V lost 4 bases, and 9 bases had no gene match. The CDR3 DNA reads TGCGCCAGCAGCGGCCAGGGACTAGCGGGAACCGATGAGCAGTTCTTC. The encoded protein is CASSGQGLAGTDEQFF. The full variable domain, with the rest looked up from reference TRBV5-1 and TRBJ2-1, is KAGVTQTPRYLIKTRGQQVTLSCSPISGHRSVSWYQQTPGQGLQFLFEYFSETQRNKGNFPGRFSGRQFSNSRSEMNVSTLELGDSALYLCASSGQGLAGTDEQFFGPGTRLTVL.

This chain uses TRBV18 with TRBJ2-7; tentative D call: TRBD1 (6 bases). Germline V gene lookup returns CDR1 KGHSH and CDR2 LQKENI. V gave up 3 bases and J gave up 6 bases, with 18 bases separating them. This CDR3 is built from 15 residues. The DNA for the CDR3 is TGTGCCAGCTCACCTCCTGGCAGGGGCAGAGGCGAGCAGTACTTC. Its translation: CASSPPGRGRGEQYF. The full variable domain, in which reference TRBV18 and TRBJ2-7 provide the parts outside the CDR3, is NAGVMQNPRHLVRRRGQEARLRCSPMKGHSHVYWYRQLPEEGLKFMVYLQKENIIDESGMPKERFSAEFPKEGPSILRIQQVVRGDSAAYFCASSPPGRGRGEQYFGPGTRLTVT.